Presented here are 30 T cell receptor beta chains from one specimen sequenced in a study of blood T cell repertoires in COVID-19. Clones were read by immunoSEQ multiplex PCR, and TCRdb kept only the in-frame ones, dropping some. The top ten hold 4.8% of the sample, which has 94,000 or so clones, 70% to 90% seen once. The sequenced sample consisted of peripheral blood. Every receptor here comes from a woman aged 80 or over with active COVID-19.

This clone was observed a single time. The V gene is TRBV5-4, the J gene TRBJ2-5; 8 bases agree with TRBD2. With V trimmed by 2 bases and J by 7 bases, 13 bases remained unmatched. This CDR3 comprises 16 residues. Germline CDR1 reads SGHNT; CDR2 reads YYREEE (reference sequence). CDR3 in DNA: TGTGCCAGCAGCTTAGGATTGTCAGCGGGAGTAGTGACCCAGTACTTC. This gives the protein CASSLGLSAGVVTQYF.

The V gene is TRBV7-3, the J gene TRBJ2-3; 10 nucleotides agree with TRBD2. This CDR3 is 18 amino acids long. In germline, CDR1 is SGHTA, CDR2 FQGTGA. The ends lost 2 bases at V and 2 bases at J; junction bases unmatched: 10. The CDR3 DNA reads as TGTGCCAGCAGCTTAGGGCTAGCGGGAGAGATGAACACAGATACGCAGTATTTT. Its protein product is CASSLGLAGEMNTDTQYF.

This chain connects TRBV13 to TRBJ1-1; 8 bases fit TRBD1. The V gene's germline CDR1 is PRHDT and CDR2 FYEKMQ (reference sequence). Germline trimming cut 4 bases from V and 10 bases from J; bases unmatched to any gene: 8. The CDR3 runs 13 residues. The CDR3 reads CASSYHRGFRAFF. The CDR3 DNA is TGTGCCAGCAGCTATCACAGGGGGTTTAGAGCTTTCTTT.

The rearrangement links TRBV7-7 to TRBJ2-1; the D gene is possibly TRBD2 (7 bases). V shed 5 bases and J shed 7 bases, with 18 bases lying between them. CDR1 and CDR2 from the germline V gene are SSHAT and FNYEAQ (reference sequence). This CDR3 has 15 residues. The CDR3 DNA is TGTGCCAGCAGCCCCCTGAGGGGGGGGGATAATGAGCAGTTCTTC. Its translation: CASSPLRGGDNEQFF. The whole variable domain, filled in from reference TRBV7-7 and TRBJ2-1, reads GAGVSQSPRYKVTKRGQDVTLRCDPISSHATLYWYQQALGQGPEFLTYFNYEAQPDKSGLPSDRFSAERPEGSISTLTIQRTEQRDSAMYRCASSPLRGGDNEQFFGPGTRLTVL.

V and J are TRBV5-5 and TRBJ2-3, with D possibly matching TRBD1 (5 bases). In germline, CDR1 is SGHKS, CDR2 YYEKEE (reference sequence). Between the trimmed V and J ends, which lost 4 bases and 0 bases, there was a span of 15 bases. This CDR3 is 16 amino acids long. CDR3: CASSTQGIPSTDTQYF. The CDR3 bases are TGTGCCAGCAGCACGCAGGGTATACCTAGCACAGATACGCAGTATTTT. Drawing the rest from reference TRBV5-5 and TRBJ2-3, the complete variable domain is DAGVTQSPTHLIKTRGQQVTLRCSPISGHKSVSWYQQVLGQGPQFIFQYYEKEERGRGNFPDRFSARQFPNYSSELNVNALLLGDSALYLCASSTQGIPSTDTQYFGPGTRLTVL.

This chain links TRBV2 with TRBJ2-3, with D unresolved. The CDR3 covers 12 residues. The V end lost 10 bases, the J end lost 2 bases, and 10 bases lay between the germline ends. Germline V gene data show CDR1 as SNHLY and CDR2 as FYNNEI. CDR3: CATRPLTDTQYF. CDR3 DNA: TGTGCCACCCGTCCCCTCACAGATACGCAGTATTTT.

The chain has TRBV5-4 and TRBJ2-5; a possible D gene is TRBD2 (6 bases). Germline CDR1 and CDR2: SGHNT and YYREEE (reference sequence). CDR3 length: 13 amino acids. V was pared by 2 bases and J by 5 bases, with 10 bases between. CDR3 bases: TGTGCCAGCAGCTTCACGGGAGAGGAGACCCAGTACTTC. This translates into CASSFTGEETQYF.

This sequence joins TRBV18 and TRBJ1-1; possibly TRBD1 for D (5 bases). The CDR3 is 13 amino acids. The V gene lost 5 bases and the J gene lost 2 bases, with 9 bases spanning the gap. Looked up from germline, CDR1 is KGHSH and CDR2 is LQKENI. Here the CDR3 DNA reads TGTGCCAGCTCAGCGGGACGCAACACTGAAGCTTTCTTT. Translated: CASSAGRNTEAFF.

The chain joins TRBV9 to TRBJ2-1; TRBD2 matches 8 bases. Trimming took 0 bases from V and 7 from J; bases not matched to a gene: 9. The CDR3 contains 16 residues. Looked up from germline, CDR1 is SGDLS and CDR2 is YYNGEE. DNA for the CDR3: TGTGCCAGCAGCGTAGCAAAGCGGGAGATGGTAAATGAGCAGTTCTTC. Translation gives CASSVAKREMVNEQFF.

J is TRBJ2-1 and V is TRBV6-2 or TRBV6-3; 8 nucleotides line up with TRBD1. The germline V gene encodes CDR1 MNHEY and CDR2 SVGEGT. The CDR3 has 13 residues. The junction had 6 bases not matched to a gene; V was cut back by 6 bases and J by 8 bases. This chain's CDR3 is CASSGQGADEQFF. In nucleotides, the CDR3 is TGTGCCAGCAGCGGTCAGGGGGCTGATGAGCAGTTCTTC.

The chain joins TRBV13 to TRBJ1-2, with TRBD1 identical over 9 bases. The CDR3 sequence is 13 residues long. Germline CDR1 reads PRHDT; CDR2 reads FYEKMQ (reference sequence). J gave up 3 bases and V 4 bases, and 0 bases lay outside the gene matches. CDR3 sequence: CASSWDRDYGYTF. Written as DNA, the CDR3 is TGTGCCAGCAGCTGGGACAGGGACTATGGCTACACCTTC.

In nucleotides, the CDR3 is TGCAGCTGTGGGGACAGAGGAGGGTATGGCTACACCTTC. It specifies CSCGDRGGYGYTF. The J gene is TRBJ1-2, the V gene TRBV29-1; TRBD1 matches 7 bases. The CDR3 loop spans 13 amino acids. Germline CDR1 is SQVTM and CDR2 is ANQGSEA. Unmatched junction bases numbered 11, after V lost 8 bases and J lost 5 bases.

The CDR3 loop reads CASSLALAGGPGEQYF. The DNA of the CDR3 is TGTGCCAGCAGCTTAGCACTAGCGGGAGGGCCAGGCGAGCAGTACTTC. The genes are TRBV7-8 and TRBJ2-7, with 13 nucleotides matching TRBD2. The J segment lost 6 bases and the V segment lost 0 bases, leaving 5 bases of the junction unmatched. Germline V gives CDR1 SGHVS, CDR2 FQNEAQ. The CDR3 has 16 residues. The entire variable domain, with the rest obtained from reference TRBV7-8 and TRBJ2-7, is as follows: GAGVSQSPRYKVAKRGQDVALRCDPISGHVSLFWYQQALGQGPEFLTYFQNEAQLDKSGLPSDRFFAERPEGSVSTLKIQRTQQEDSAVYLCASSLALAGGPGEQYFGPGTRLTVT.

The chain combines TRBV7-2 with TRBJ2-4; possibly TRBD1 for D (5 bases). The CDR3 spans 14 residues. Germline V gene sequence: CDR1 SGHTA, CDR2 FQGNSA. V was clipped by 5 bases and J by 8 bases, with 16 bases between them. In DNA form, the CDR3 reads TGTGCCAGCAGCCCCGTTATAAGGGGTGACATTCAGTACTTC. This sequence encodes CASSPVIRGDIQYF. The whole variable domain, remainder taken from reference TRBV7-2 and TRBJ2-4, is GAGVSQSPSNKVTEKGKDVELRCDPISGHTALYWYRQSLGQGLEFLIYFQGNSAPDKSGLPSDRFSAERTGGSVSTLTIQRTQQEDSAVYLCASSPVIRGDIQYFGAGTRLSVL.

This chain joins TRBV6-5 and TRBJ1-2, with D perhaps TRBD1 (6 bases). Germline CDR1 and CDR2: MNHEY and SVGAGI. Between the trimmed V and J ends, which lost 5 bases and 2 bases, there was a span of 15 bases. The CDR3 consists of 15 residues. CDR3 amino acids: CASSHPGGGNYGYTF. The CDR3 DNA sequence: TGTGCCAGCAGTCACCCGGGCGGGGGCAACTATGGCTACACCTTC.

The table lists this clone with a count of one. The gene calls are TRBV5-5 and TRBJ1-5; D not resolved. CDR1 is SGHKS and CDR2 is YYEKEE in the germline V gene (reference sequence). CDR3 size: 15 residues. The ends were cut back, 0 bases at V and 1 base at J, with 8 bases in the middle. The CDR3 is CASSLEPTSNQPQHF. The CDR3 coding sequence is TGTGCCAGCAGCTTGGAACCAACAAGCAATCAGCCCCAGCATTTT.

The chain is built from TRBV30 and TRBJ2-3; 7 bases map to TRBD2. V lost 0 bases to trimming and J lost 1 base; unmatched junction nucleotides: 4. The CDR3 has 15 residues. Germline CDR1 and CDR2: GTSNPN and SVGIG (reference sequence). CDR3 sequence: CAWSVGGRGTDTQYF. In DNA, the CDR3 is TGTGCCTGGAGTGTAGGCGGGAGAGGCACAGATACGCAGTATTTT.

This chain joins TRBV21-1 and TRBJ2-1; the table assigns TRBD2, which was not confirmed against the DNA. TRBV21-1 is an annotated pseudogene. The CDR3 sequence is 16 residues long. CDR3 in DNA: TGTGCCAGCAGCCTGGGACTAGCGGGAGGGCCTCCTGAGCAGTTCTTC. Its protein is CASSLGLAGGPPEQFF.

V is TRBV11-3 and J is TRBJ1-1; D gene uncertain. V lost 1 base, J lost 8 bases, and 11 bases lay in between. This CDR3 has 13 amino acids. The V gene's germline CDR1 is SGHNT and CDR2 YENEEA. This CDR3 reads CASSLVLLGEAFF. In DNA form, the CDR3 reads TGTGCCAGCAGCTTAGTTCTGCTTGGCGAAGCTTTCTTT.

This clone was detected once. The V gene is TRBV5-8, the J gene TRBJ2-2; 7 nucleotides line up with TRBD1. Germline lookup yields CDR1 SGHTS and CDR2 YDEGEE. The CDR3 is 16 amino acids. Losses at the gene ends were 4 bases for V and 2 bases for J; bases not matched to a gene: 8. CDR3 nucleotides: TGTGCCAGCAGCCAAAGGACAGGACTCAACACCGGGGAGCTGTTTTTT. Protein sequence: CASSQRTGLNTGELFF.

The genes are TRBV18 and TRBJ1-5, with 8 bases that match TRBD1. In germline, CDR1 is KGHSH, CDR2 LQKENI. This CDR3 comprises 15 residues. J lost 4 bases, V lost 3 bases, and 5 bases had no gene match. The CDR3 is CASSPIQGENQPQHF. The CDR3 DNA is TGTGCCAGCTCACCCATACAGGGGGAAAATCAGCCCCAGCATTTT.

V is TRBV19 and J is TRBJ2-2; 10 bases map to TRBD2. CDR1 LNHDA and CDR2 SQIVND come from the germline V gene (reference sequence). This CDR3 has 17 amino acids. V lost 7 bases, J lost 5 bases, and 13 bases stayed unmatched. The CDR3 is CASKVESGRARTGELFF. Here the CDR3 DNA reads TGTGCCAGTAAGGTTGAGAGCGGGAGGGCCCGAACCGGGGAGCTGTTTTTT.

The gene calls are TRBV28 and TRBJ2-7; D possibly corresponds to TRBD2 (6 bases). V lost 5 bases to trimming and J lost 4 bases, with 18 bases between them. The V gene's germline CDR1 is MDHEN and CDR2 SYDVKM. The CDR3 runs 15 residues. CDR3 protein: CASSLRGLSLYEQYF. The DNA for the CDR3 is TGTGCCAGCAGTCTAAGGGGACTTAGCTTATACGAGCAGTACTTC.

The chain recombines TRBV5-4 with TRBJ1-1, with a weak D call TRBD1 (6 bases). Trimming shortened V by 2 bases and J by 12 bases, and 17 bases separated the two germline ends. The CDR3 consists of 13 residues. CDR1 is SGHNT, CDR2 YYREEE, per germline (reference sequence). The CDR3 spells CASSFTVQGQTFF. CDR3 nucleotide sequence: TGTGCCAGCAGCTTTACCGTACAGGGCCAGACTTTCTTT.

This clone was detected a few times. The V gene is TRBV28, the J gene TRBJ2-5; 12 bases match TRBD2. This CDR3 comprises 18 residues. In germline, CDR1 is MDHEN, CDR2 SYDVKM. Losses at the gene ends were 5 bases for V and 5 bases for J; bases not matched to a gene: 15. CDR3 nucleotide sequence: TGTGCCAGCAGTAGCCCGAGCCCGACTAGCGGGAGTGGGGAGACCCAGTACTTC. Protein product: CASSSPSPTSGSGETQYF.

This chain links TRBV28 with TRBJ2-7; D is possibly TRBD2 (5 bases). This CDR3 is 13 amino acids long. Trimming cost V 5 bases and J 7 bases, with 15 bases left between them. CDR1 and CDR2 from the germline V gene are MDHEN and SYDVKM. The CDR3 sequence: CASSPPRRGEQYF. In nucleotides, the CDR3 is TGTGCCAGCAGTCCCCCTAGGCGCGGGGAGCAGTACTTC. Combining the CDR3 with reference TRBV28 and TRBJ2-7 gives the whole variable domain DVKVTQSSRYLVKRTGEKVFLECVQDMDHENMFWYRQDPGLGLRLIYFSYDVKMKEKGDIPEGYSVSREKKERFSLILESASTNQTSMYLCASSPPRRGEQYFGPGTRLTVT.

There are a few counts of this clone. The chain combines TRBV7-3 with TRBJ1-1; tentatively, D is TRBD1 (5 bases). This CDR3 region has 13 residues. The V gene's germline CDR1 is SGHTA and CDR2 FQGTGA. V lost 2 bases to trimming and J lost 5 bases, with 9 bases between them. In nucleotides, the CDR3 is TGTGCCAGCAGCTTAGGGGGGAGAACTGAAGCTTTCTTT. Protein: CASSLGGRTEAFF.

The chain has TRBV7-2 and TRBJ2-7; 7 nucleotides line up with TRBD2. Germline-derived CDR1 and CDR2 are SGHTA and FQGNSA. The CDR3 has 15 amino acids. V gave up 2 bases and J gave up 0 bases; unmatched junction bases: 4. DNA of the CDR3: TGTGCCAGCAGCTTAAGGGGCGGGAGCTCCTACGAGCAGTACTTC. Amino acid sequence: CASSLRGGSSYEQYF.

Ten or more counts support this clone. J is TRBJ2-7 and V is TRBV30; a weak D match, TRBD1 (6 bases). The V gene's germline CDR1 is GTSNPN and CDR2 SVGIG (reference sequence). The V and J ends lost 2 bases and 0 bases respectively, with 11 bases between them. This CDR3 is 14 amino acids long. This chain's CDR3 is CAWSTDSLSYEQYF. CDR3 nucleotide sequence: TGTGCCTGGAGTACGGACAGTCTCTCCTACGAGCAGTACTTC.

The rearrangement links TRBV4-3 to TRBJ1-2; D is perhaps TRBD1 (5 bases). This CDR3 has 15 amino acids. V lost 1 base, J lost 4 bases, and 13 bases lay in between. In germline, CDR1 is LGHNA, CDR2 YSLEER. CDR3 DNA: TGCGCCAGCAGCCAAGGGCGGGGCGGGGGCTATGGCTACACCTTC. It codes for CASSQGRGGGYGYTF.